Below are 10 T cell receptor beta chains sequenced from a single sample in a study of blood T cell repertoires in COVID-19. This table comes from immunoSEQ multiplex PCR, and its TCRdb copy is limited to in-frame clones, with some not included. Here the sample spans approximately 97,000 clones, 75% to 90% being singletons. The specimen sequenced was peripheral blood. These receptors were obtained from a woman aged 45-60 years with COVID-19, enrolled during active disease.

The chain joins TRBV6-5 to TRBJ1-2; D is undetermined. Looked up from germline, CDR1 is MNHEY and CDR2 is SVGAGI. The CDR3 extends over 14 amino acids. V was clipped by 0 bases and J by 8 bases, with 13 bases between them. This chain's CDR3 is CASSYSEGAWGYTF. Here the CDR3 DNA reads TGTGCCAGCAGTTACTCAGAGGGAGCGTGGGGCTACACCTTC.

V usage is TRBV6-5 and J usage is TRBJ1-3; a weak D match, TRBD1 (5 bases). Germline V lookup: CDR1 MNHEY, CDR2 SVGAGI. Deletions cut 1 base from V and 3 bases from J, with 10 bases between. The CDR3 contains 15 residues. The CDR3 protein is CASSYWQGGGNTIYF. CDR3 nucleotide sequence: TGTGCCAGCAGTTACTGGCAGGGAGGTGGAAACACCATATATTTT.

This clone appeared once. The chain couples TRBV4-1 to TRBJ2-1, with 10 bases matching TRBD2. Trimming cost V 2 bases and J 7 bases; bases outside gene matches: 5. CDR3 length equals 15 residues. Germline CDR1 reads MGHRA; CDR2 reads YSYEKL. This CDR3 is CASSQLGLAANEQFF. DNA of the CDR3: TGCGCCAGCAGCCAATTAGGACTAGCGGCAAATGAGCAGTTCTTC.

The chain combines TRBV6-2 or TRBV6-3 with TRBJ1-5; the match to TRBD1 covers 7 bases. V shed 2 bases and J 3 bases; nucleotides not matched to a gene: 1. Germline assignment: CDR1 MNHEY and CDR2 SVGEGT. The length of the CDR3 is 14 residues. In DNA form, the CDR3 reads TGTGCCAGCAGTTACGGGACAGTCAATCAGCCCCAGCATTTT. This codes for CASSYGTVNQPQHF.

This clone has just a few counts. V gene TRBV3-1 (or the pseudogene TRBV3-2) combines with J gene TRBJ2-2; the match to TRBD1 covers 10 bases. This CDR3 has 16 amino acids. V lost 4 bases, J lost 7 bases, and 9 bases stayed unmatched. CDR1 LGHDT and CDR2 YNNKEL come from the germline V gene (reference sequence). CDR3 amino acids: CASSLRQGAGRGELFF. The CDR3 coding sequence is TGTGCCAGCAGCCTTAGACAGGGGGCCGGGCGCGGGGAGCTGTTTTTT.

The chain employs TRBV13 and TRBJ2-2, with a possible D match to TRBD2 (6 bases). From germline, CDR1 is PRHDT and CDR2 FYEKMQ (reference sequence). Trimming pared 7 bases from V and 1 base from J, leaving 10 bases between. This CDR3 spans 14 amino acids. The CDR3 DNA sequence: TGTGCCAGCAAGACGGGGGAGAACACCGGGGAGCTGTTTTTT. Translating it yields CASKTGENTGELFF.

V usage is TRBV14 and J usage is TRBJ2-7; D perhaps matches TRBD1 (5 bases). CDR3 length equals 13 residues. V lost 3 bases to trimming and J lost 2 bases, with 8 bases between them. Germline CDR1 is SGHDN and CDR2 is FVKESK. CDR3 in amino acids: CASSHRVPYEQYF. The CDR3 DNA follows: TGTGCCAGCAGCCACAGGGTGCCCTACGAGCAGTACTTC.

This clone was detected only once. The chain joins TRBV7-2 to TRBJ1-1; D remains unclear. Per the germline V gene, CDR1 is SGHTA and CDR2 is FQGNSA. CDR3 length equals 13 residues. Trimming shortened V by 3 bases and J by 1 base, and 6 bases separated the two germline ends. CDR3 in DNA: TGTGCCAGCAGCTTCTCCGGGAACACTGAAGCTTTCTTT. It specifies CASSFSGNTEAFF.

This clone was observed once. The genes are TRBV19 and TRBJ2-5; 8 bases are shared with TRBD1. The CDR3 covers 13 residues. Per germline, CDR1 LNHDA and CDR2 SQIVND (reference sequence). V lost 5 bases, J lost 5 bases, and 4 bases stayed unmatched. The CDR3 spells CASSQDRDETQYF. The CDR3 DNA sequence: TGTGCCAGTAGTCAGGACAGGGACGAGACCCAGTACTTC.

This clone was detected only once. Other DNA sequences in the same sample also yield this CDR3. This chain uses TRBV28 with TRBJ2-5; 8 bases are a match to TRBD1. The CDR3 totals 16 residues. Germline CDR1 reads MDHEN; CDR2 reads SYDVKM. V shed 5 bases and J 2 bases; nucleotides not matched to a gene: 10. The CDR3 nucleotides read TGTGCCAGCAGTCCCGACAGGGGACCCCCTCAAGAGACCCAGTACTTC. Translating it yields CASSPDRGPPQETQYF.